This T cell receptor (beta chain) came from a study of immune heterogeneity within non-small cell lung tumors. For the study at large: It was found that the tumors were a handful of squamous cell carcinomas, over eight non-squamous carcinomas and 1 not otherwise specified.

General study results and limits: Although only moderate, the correlation of local T-cell clonality with local tumor mutational burden was significant (R around 0.37). T-cell receptor beta clonotypes at high frequency differed largely between individual patients.

The CDR3 is made up of 15 amino acids. Trimming removed 2 bases from V and 5 bases from J, with 16 bases in between. Germline CDR1 DFQATT, CDR2 SNEGSKA (reference sequence). CDR3 of TCR beta was amplified by multiplex PCR that used 32 V and 13 J primers. TCRdb processed the multiplex PCR reads anew with MiXCR; each CDR3 protein has one entry. The sample shows over a thousand distinct CDR3 sequences, approximately 31% of them seen only once. As template, the study used bulk tumor genomic DNA at 600 to 700 ng per sample. Several widely spaced biopsies per primary tumor were taken during surgery. Patients went through curative surgery, and their non-small cell lung cancer was untreated and newly diagnosed. Comment on this clonotype: Its target is unknown.

The chain has TRBV20-1 and TRBJ2-1; D possibly corresponds to TRBD1 (5 bases). The sequenced sample was lung tumor tissue. The sequence was collected from a man between 60 and 75 years old with non-small cell lung cancer. The CDR3 DNA reads as TGCAGTGCTAGATCAACAGGAGCCAGGAACAATGAGCAGTTCTTC. Its translation is CSARSTGARNNEQFF.